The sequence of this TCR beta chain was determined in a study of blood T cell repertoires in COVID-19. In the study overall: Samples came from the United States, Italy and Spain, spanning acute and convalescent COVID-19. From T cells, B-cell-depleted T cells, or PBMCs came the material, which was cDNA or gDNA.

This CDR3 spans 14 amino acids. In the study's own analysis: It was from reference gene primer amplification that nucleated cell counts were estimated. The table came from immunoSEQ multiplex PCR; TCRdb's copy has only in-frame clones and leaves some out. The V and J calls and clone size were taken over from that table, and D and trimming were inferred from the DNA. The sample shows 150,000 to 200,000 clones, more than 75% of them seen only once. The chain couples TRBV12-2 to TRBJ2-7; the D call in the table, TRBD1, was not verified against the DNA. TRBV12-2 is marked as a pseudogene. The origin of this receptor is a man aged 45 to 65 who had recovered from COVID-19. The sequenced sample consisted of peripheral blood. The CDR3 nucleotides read TGTGCAAGTCGCTTAATTTGCAGGATTAACGAGCAGTACTTC. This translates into CASRLICRINEQYF.